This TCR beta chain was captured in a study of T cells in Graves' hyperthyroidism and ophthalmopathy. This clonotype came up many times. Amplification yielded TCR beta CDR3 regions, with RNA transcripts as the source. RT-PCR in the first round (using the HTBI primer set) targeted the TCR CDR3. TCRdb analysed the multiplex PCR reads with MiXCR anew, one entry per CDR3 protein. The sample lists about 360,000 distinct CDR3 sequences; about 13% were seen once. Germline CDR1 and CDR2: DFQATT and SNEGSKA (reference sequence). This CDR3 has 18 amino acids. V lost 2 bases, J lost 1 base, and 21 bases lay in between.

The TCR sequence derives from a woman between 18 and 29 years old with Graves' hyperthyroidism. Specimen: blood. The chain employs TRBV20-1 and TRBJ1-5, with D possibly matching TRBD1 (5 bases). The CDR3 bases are TGCAGTGCTAGACCCTCCGGGGGGGATTTCAGCAGCAATCAGCCCCAGCATTTT. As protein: CSARPSGGDFSSNQPQHF.